This is a list of T cell receptor beta chains from one sample in a study of cytomegalovirus exposure and HLA in healthy donors. Assay used: immunoSEQ multiplex PCR; TCRdb lists only in-frame clones, some missing. This sample carries about 140,000 clones, with around 2.4% going to the ten biggest clones. Material for sequencing was PBMCs. The receptors shown here come from a young woman in good health and CMV-seronegative. Both conserved end residues are part of each CDR3. D genes are given only for firm matches.

V gene,J gene,D gene,CDR3 DNA,CDR3 protein
TRBV10-3,TRBJ2-1,TRBD2,TGTGCCATCAGTTTTGGGACTAGCGGGGGGCCAGGTGAGCAGTTCTTC,CAISFGTSGGPGEQFF
TRBV6-1,TRBJ2-5,TRBD1,TGTGCCAGCAGCCTTGACAGGGGGGAGACCCAGTACTTC,CASSLDRGETQYF
TRBV6-5,TRBJ2-1,-,TGTGCCAGCAGTTCCTTAGGAGCCTACAATGAGCAGTTCTTC,CASSSLGAYNEQFF
TRBV4-1,TRBJ2-7,TRBD2,TGCGCCAGCAGCCTCCGACTAGCGGGAGCAACCGGCTACGAGCAGTACTTC,CASSLRLAGATGYEQYF
TRBV9,TRBJ2-3,-,TGTGCCAGCAGCGTAGGAATGCGGGACGGCACAGATACGCAGTATTTT,CASSVGMRDGTDTQYF
TRBV27,TRBJ2-7,TRBD1,TGTGCCAGCAAGCGGACAGGGGGCGAGCAGTACTTC,CASKRTGGEQYF
TRBV19,TRBJ2-3,TRBD2,TGTGCCAGTAGTACCATACTAGCGGGGGACACAGATACGCAGTATTTT,CASSTILAGDTDTQYF
TRBV4-1,TRBJ2-1,TRBD2,TGCGCCAGCAGCCAAGATCGGAGCGGGAGGGCCCCTCTCAATGAGCAGTTCTTC,CASSQDRSGRAPLNEQFF
TRBV5-6,TRBJ2-4,TRBD2,TGTGCCAGCAGCTTAGCGGGAGGGAACAAAAACATTCAGTACTTC,CASSLAGGNKNIQYF
TRBV19,TRBJ2-4,-,TGTGCCAGTAGTATGGGGACTGGGGGGAAGCTAGCCAAAAACATTCAGTACTTC,CASSMGTGGKLAKNIQYF
TRBV27,TRBJ1-1,-,TGTGCCAGCAGTCCGCGAGGGGGGGTCACTGAAGCTTTCTTT,CASSPRGGVTEAFF
TRBV7-2,TRBJ2-3,-,TGTGCCAGCAGCTTTAGTATTTCCCCAGATACGCAGTATTTT,CASSFSISPDTQYF
TRBV7-6,TRBJ2-7,TRBD1,TGTGCCAGCAGCCTGGACAGGGGTGCCTACGAGCAGTACTTC,CASSLDRGAYEQYF
TRBV6-5,TRBJ1-1,-,TGTGCCAGCAGTTACTCCAGCTCCGGAGGAGACACTGAAGCTTTCTTT,CASSYSSSGGDTEAFF
TRBV5-1,TRBJ2-5,-,TGCGCCAGCAGCAATGGTCCAGGGTCAGAGACCCAGTACTTC,CASSNGPGSETQYF
TRBV11-1,TRBJ2-1,TRBD2,TGTGCCAGCAGCTTAACCGGGACTAGCGGGAAATATGGTGTTGAGCAGTTCTTC,CASSLTGTSGKYGVEQFF
TRBV6-5,TRBJ1-4,-,TGTGCCAGCAGCGACAGTTTAGGTGAAAAACTGTTTTTT,CASSDSLGEKLFF